This T cell receptor (beta chain) emerged from a study of T-cell reconstitution after alpha-beta-depleted transplantation in children (dated by TCRdb to between 2015 and 2016). Broadly, across the study: Using TCR repertoire profiling, the study followed T-cell immune reconstitution in a quantitative way in children after TCRalphabeta/CD19-depleted allogeneic hematopoietic cell transplantation.

As regards this clonotype: The antigen it recognizes is unknown. The sample holds no much larger clone one base away, and base qualities are not on file.

The paper's findings and limits, for the study overall: In some patients, high TCRbeta diversity at day 60 was attributed to recipient T cells and intrathymic progenitors that had survived conditioning. Over subsequent months, a decline in hyperexpanded clone frequencies was noted, and after one year, T-cell counts and TCRbeta diversity were mostly ascribed to newly produced T cells. Apparently early alphabetaT-cell count recovery about two months after transplant reportedly relied on only several hundred rapidly expanded clones derived from non-depleted graft cells.

The library was obtained by PCR. The sequencing machine was an Illumina HiSeq 2500. Molecular barcoding was employed in the preparation of TCR libraries, with unique molecular identifiers being used to normalize TCRbeta repertoire quantification. Through fastp at Q25 and MiXCR, TCRdb rebuilt clones from the public reads, retaining in-frame beta chains. Entries are consolidated by CDR3 protein sequence, retaining the most common genes and DNA. Within this sample are 500,000 to 750,000 distinct CDR3 sequences, with 13% of them counted one time only. The ten largest clones represent about 2.2% of the sample. The germline V gene encodes CDR1 DFQATT and CDR2 SNEGSKA (reference sequence). V loses 3 bases, J loses 0 bases, and the germline ends lie 17 bases apart. The CDR3, cysteine through phenylalanine, is 16 amino acids long. The entry retains the CDR3 DNA only, 48 bases that are in frame from base 1. This specimen's treatment or condition label, interpreted: allogeneic hematopoietic cell transplantation with graft depleted of TCRalphabeta T cells and CD19 B cells. The transplant recipients were children given TCRalphabeta/CD19-depleted allogeneic hematopoietic cell grafts.

The input for sequencing was PBMCs, mostly from graft donor cells, taken 360 days after TCRalphabeta/CD19-depleted stem cell transplant. The sequence was collected from a male patient between 5 and 17 years old who had a stem cell transplant for acute myeloid leukemia, so the T cells may come from the graft donor. The V gene is TRBV20-1 and the J gene is TRBJ1-1, with TRBD1 tentatively as D gene (5 bases match). The DNA sequence is given as TGCAGTGCTAGGGGCAGGGTGGTGGGTATGAACACTGAAGCTTTCTTT. Translated, this gives CSARGRVVGMNTEAFF.